The clone carrying this TCR beta chain occurred many times. As yet, its antigen is unknown. The source of the sample is a study of T cell repertoires in cytomegalovirus infection. The wider study: Public TCR beta signatures provided an indication of both CMV infection and a matching HLA type.

General study findings and limits: Identification of carriers of CMV plus the relevant HLA was performed using cumulative public TCR beta family frequency. HLA-C-restricted CMV clonotypes gave the most frequent clonotype in two of eight donors.

TCRdb itself ran the reads through MiXCR, one entry per CDR3 protein. The data show 650,000 to 900,000 distinct CDR3 sequences, 25% to 30% seen once. The CDR3 length is 13 residues. V was clipped by 3 bases and J by 10 bases, with 10 bases between them. Per germline, CDR1 MDHEN and CDR2 SYDVKM. This TCR was recovered from a human donor in good health (CMV status not recorded). Some clones in this sample may be carry-over from other donors' samples. The chain is built from TRBV28 and TRBJ1-6; TRBD1 is a possible D gene (5 bases). This specimen was cultured CD8+ T cells from PBMCs, taken from culture after CMV antigen stimulation. The CDR3 reads CASSFRALSPLHF. The CDR3 DNA follows: TGTGCCAGCAGTTTCAGGGCTTTATCACCCCTCCACTTT.